These 23 T cell receptor beta chains were sequenced from one sample in a study of shared clonotypes between healthy human individuals. Profiled with immunoSEQ multiplex PCR; TCRdb holds only in-frame clones, not every one. The data hold over a million clones, with approximately 98% observed a single time. The sample taken for sequencing was naive CD4+ T cells sorted from blood. Regarding subset: CD45RA+ positively selected. The receptor source for this set is a man aged 30 to 39 in good health.

V gene TRBV2 combines with J gene TRBJ2-6, with no clear D. Germline-derived CDR1 and CDR2 are SNHLY and FYNNEI. Trimming cost V 4 bases and J 2 bases, with 9 bases left between them. This CDR3 has 15 residues. The CDR3 DNA sequence: TGTGCCAGCAGTGCTGAATCGACTGGGGCCAACGTCCTGACTTTC. Translating it yields CASSAESTGANVLTF.

Details on this clone: The sample carries other DNA sequences with the same CDR3. The V call is TRBV18, the J call TRBJ2-7, with D perhaps TRBD2 (6 bases). The CDR3 extends over 13 amino acids. Germline-derived CDR1 and CDR2 are KGHSH and LQKENI. V lost 3 bases and J lost 3, with 9 bases in between. CDR3 DNA sequence: TGTGCCAGCTCACCCCGGGGAGGCTACGAGCAGTACTTC. It yields the protein CASSPRGGYEQYF.

The V call is TRBV18, the J call TRBJ2-3, with TRBD2 as a possible D gene (5 bases). There are 16 residues in the CDR3. Germline CDR1 reads KGHSH; CDR2 reads LQKENI. The ends were cut back, 3 bases at V and 2 bases at J, with 15 bases in the middle. The CDR3 bases are TGTGCCAGCTCACCGCGAGCGGACGGCCACACAGATACGCAGTATTTT. Translating gives CASSPRADGHTDTQYF.

The chain employs TRBV11-2 and TRBJ2-3, with D hard to call. This CDR3 contains 15 residues. The V end lost 5 bases, the J end lost 0 bases, and 12 bases lay between the germline ends. The V gene's germline CDR1 is SGHAT and CDR2 FQNNGV. The CDR3 sequence is CASSLNWMSTDTQYF. The CDR3 region has the DNA TGTGCCAGCAGCCTCAACTGGATGAGCACAGATACGCAGTATTTT.

The chain uses TRBV4-1 and TRBJ2-2; 8 nucleotides match TRBD2. V lost 4 bases and J lost 5; bases outside the gene matches: 6. CDR3 length: 15 residues. Germline loops: CDR1 MGHRA, CDR2 YSYEKL. In nucleotides, the CDR3 is TGCGCCAGCAGCCGACCGGGACTAGGAACCGGGGAGCTGTTTTTT. Its translation is CASSRPGLGTGELFF.

The rearrangement uses TRBV7-9 and TRBJ2-5; TRBD1 or TRBD2 may be the D gene (6 bases each). Trimming took 2 bases from V and 5 from J, leaving 12 bases between them. This CDR3 contains 14 residues. Looked up from germline, CDR1 is SEHNR and CDR2 is FQNEAQ (reference sequence). In DNA form, the CDR3 reads TGTGCCAGCAGCTTATTGGTGGGGGGCGAGACCCAGTACTTC. Encoded protein: CASSLLVGGETQYF.

This chain joins TRBV7-2 and TRBJ2-1; D could derive from TRBD1 or TRBD2 (5 bases each). The CDR3 loop spans 14 amino acids. Deletions cut 5 bases from V and 6 bases from J, with 14 bases between. Germline-derived CDR1 and CDR2 are SGHTA and FQGNSA. Written as DNA, the CDR3 is TGTGCCAGCAGCAAGCGGCAGGGTTTCAATGAGCAGTTCTTC. It yields the protein CASSKRQGFNEQFF.

The rearrangement links TRBV28 to TRBJ1-2; D might be TRBD1 (5 bases). V was trimmed by 2 bases and J by 7 bases, leaving 11 bases between them. The length of the CDR3 is 13 residues. CDR1 and CDR2 from the germline V gene are MDHEN and SYDVKM. CDR3 loop: CASSLPTAPGYTF. As DNA, the CDR3 is TGTGCCAGCAGTTTACCGACAGCTCCTGGCTACACCTTC.

The genes are TRBV5-1 and TRBJ2-7, with 11 bases matching TRBD2. This CDR3 comprises 16 residues. CDR1 is SGHRS, CDR2 YFSETQ, per germline. Trimming removed 5 bases from V and 2 bases from J; junction bases left unmatched: 9. CDR3 protein: CASRLGSTSGTYEQYF. The CDR3 DNA sequence: TGCGCCAGCAGACTGGGATCGACTAGCGGGACCTACGAGCAGTACTTC.

The chain links TRBV19 to TRBJ1-5; TRBD1 agrees at 11 bases. This CDR3 is 14 amino acids long. The germline CDR1 and CDR2 sequences are LNHDA and SQIVND (reference sequence). The J segment lost 9 bases and the V segment lost 7 bases, leaving 8 bases of the junction unmatched. The CDR3 loop is CASKRTGGVGPQHF. The CDR3 region has the DNA TGTGCCAGTAAAAGGACAGGGGGCGTGGGGCCCCAGCATTTT. Supplemented by reference TRBV19 and TRBJ1-5, the full variable domain reads DGGITQSPKYLFRKEGQNVTLSCEQNLNHDAMYWYRQDPGQGLRLIYYSQIVNDFQKGDIAEGYSVSREKKESFPLTVTSAQKNPTAFYLCASKRTGGVGPQHFGDGTRLSIL.

The chain employs TRBV9 and TRBJ1-2; D unresolved. V was clipped by 3 bases and J by 4 bases, with 13 bases between them. The germline CDR1 and CDR2 sequences are SGDLS and YYNGEE. The CDR3 totals 14 residues. The CDR3 reads CASSAGWEGYGYTF. In nucleotides, the CDR3 is TGTGCCAGCAGCGCTGGTTGGGAAGGCTATGGCTACACCTTC.

CDR3 protein: CASTRTSGSYNEQFF. CDR3 DNA sequence: TGTGCCAGCACCCGTACTAGCGGATCCTACAATGAGCAGTTCTTC. The J gene is TRBJ2-1, the V gene TRBV5-6; 8 bases fit TRBD2. The germline gives CDR1 SGHDT, CDR2 YYEEEE. CDR3 length equals 15 residues. With V trimmed by 6 bases and J by 1 base, 6 bases remained unmatched.

As regards this clone: This sample includes further DNA sequences coding for the same CDR3. The CDR3, as DNA: TGTGCCAGCAGCTTAGGCGTTACCGGGGAGCTGTTTTTT. Protein: CASSLGVTGELFF. The rearrangement uses TRBV5-5 and TRBJ2-2; D ambiguous. The germline V gene has CDR1 SGHKS and CDR2 YYEKEE (reference sequence). The V end lost 2 bases, the J end lost 5 bases, and 7 bases lay between the germline ends. The CDR3 consists of 13 residues.

The chain recombines TRBV7-9 with TRBJ1-2; D remains unclear. Trimming removed 2 bases at V and 0 bases at J, with 10 bases between. The CDR3 covers 15 residues. The germline V gene encodes CDR1 SEHNR and CDR2 FQNEAQ (reference sequence). DNA of the CDR3: TGTGCCAGCAGCTTACGAGTTGAAGCTAACTATGGCTACACCTTC. Translated, it gives CASSLRVEANYGYTF.

This chain connects TRBV27 to TRBJ2-2, with 7 bases fitting TRBD2. Germline assignment: CDR1 MNHEY and CDR2 SMNVEV (reference sequence). CDR3 length: 15 residues. Trimming at V came to 6 bases and at J to 4 bases, leaving 8 bases not matched to a gene. CDR3 amino acids: CASSGLREITGELFF. DNA for the CDR3: TGTGCCAGCAGCGGTCTGCGGGAGATCACCGGGGAGCTGTTTTTT.

The gene calls are TRBV6-1 and TRBJ2-2; D unresolved. Trimming took 10 bases from V and 8 from J, leaving 11 bases between them. This CDR3 has 11 amino acids. Germline CDR1 reads MNHNS; CDR2 reads SASEGT. The CDR3 DNA reads TGTGCCACCTGGCGAACTGGGGAGCTGTTTTTT. It encodes CATWRTGELFF.

The chain combines TRBV7-2 with TRBJ1-2; 9 nucleotides align to TRBD1. CDR1 is SGHTA, CDR2 FQGNSA, per germline. V lost 8 bases, J lost 7 bases, and 5 bases stayed unmatched. This CDR3 comprises 12 residues. The CDR3, as DNA: TGTGCCAGCCTGGAACAGGGGGCTGGCTACACCTTC. Amino acid sequence: CASLEQGAGYTF.

This clone has only one observation. The chain recombines TRBV5-1 with TRBJ1-4, with D uncertain. Per germline, CDR1 SGHRS and CDR2 YFSETQ. The CDR3 length is 14 residues. With 4 bases removed from V and 7 bases from J, the gap between germline ends came to 14 bases. The CDR3 loop reads CASSPRASSEKLFF. The DNA of the CDR3 is TGCGCCAGCAGCCCCCGGGCCTCCTCTGAAAAACTGTTTTTT.

V usage is TRBV5-1 and J usage is TRBJ2-3; unclear D gene. Germline V CDR1 and CDR2: SGHRS, YFSETQ. Trimming shortened V by 4 bases and J by 4 bases, and 10 bases separated the two germline ends. CDR3 length equals 13 residues. This chain's CDR3 is CASSAEKPDTQYF. The CDR3 nucleotides are TGCGCCAGCAGCGCCGAGAAGCCAGATACGCAGTATTTT.

As to this clone: Other DNA sequences in the sample encode the same CDR3. The chain combines TRBV5-1 with TRBJ2-1; D may correspond to TRBD1 or TRBD2 (5 bases each). CDR1 is SGHRS and CDR2 is YFSETQ in the germline V gene. Deletions cut 0 bases from V and 4 bases from J, with 14 bases between. The CDR3 runs 16 residues. CDR3 bases: TGCGCCAGCAGCTTGGTTTCGGGGCGGGTGTACAATGAGCAGTTCTTC. It codes for CASSLVSGRVYNEQFF.

The J gene is TRBJ2-1, the V gene TRBV29-1; 8 bases line up with TRBD2. CDR3 length equals 11 residues. The J segment lost 8 bases and the V segment lost 6 bases, leaving 3 bases of the junction unmatched. Germline CDR1 SQVTM, CDR2 ANQGSEA. CDR3 bases: TGCAGCGTGGGACTAGTAGATGAGCAGTTCTTC. Protein product: CSVGLVDEQFF.

The J gene is TRBJ2-3, the V gene TRBV5-1; 8 positions agree with TRBD2. Per the germline V gene, CDR1 is SGHRS and CDR2 is YFSETQ. The CDR3 consists of 16 residues. J gave up 2 bases and V 0 bases, and 5 bases lay outside the gene matches. The CDR3: CASSLVLAGFTDTQYF. CDR3 in DNA: TGCGCCAGCAGCTTGGTTCTAGCGGGCTTCACAGATACGCAGTATTTT.

The rearrangement links TRBV18 to TRBJ2-3, with a weak D call TRBD2 (6 bases). The CDR3 has 15 amino acids. Germline values: CDR1 KGHSH, CDR2 LQKENI. V was cut by 3 bases and J by 3 bases, with 13 bases left in between. The CDR3 sequence: CASSPSAGRTDTQYF. The DNA of the CDR3 is TGTGCCAGCTCACCCAGCGCAGGGAGGACAGATACGCAGTATTTT.